The 9 T cell receptor beta chains given below trace back to one sample, sequenced in a study of cytomegalovirus exposure and HLA in healthy donors. Primers: 60 Vbeta forward and 13 Jbeta reverse. Using immunoSEQ multiplex PCR, the repertoire was profiled, and TCRdb retains in-frame clones only, with some absent. The sample includes about 190,000 clones, over 65% of them seen just once. The sequenced sample was PBMCs. The receptors originated from a young woman in good health and CMV-seronegative.

Regarding this clone: A read error may produce the germline difference seen at one junction end. V is TRBV7-7 and J is TRBJ2-5, with D maybe TRBD1 (6 bases). The CDR3 runs to 14 residues. Germline lookup yields CDR1 SSHAT and CDR2 FNYEAQ (reference sequence). For the CDR3, the DNA is TGTGCTAGCAGCCCCAAGGGGGTTCTGGAGACCCAGTACTTC. It yields the protein CASSPKGVLETQYF.

J is TRBJ2-1 and V is TRBV5-1; D ambiguous. This CDR3 region has 15 residues. The germline V gene has CDR1 SGHRS and CDR2 YFSETQ. Trimming left V 0 bases short and J 6 bases short, with 13 bases between. CDR3 nucleotide sequence: TGCGCCAGCAGCTTGGACAGCATACGCGCCAATGAGCAGTTCTTC. It specifies CASSLDSIRANEQFF.

The chain is built from TRBV5-8 and TRBJ2-3; the match to TRBD2 covers 11 bases. V gave up 2 bases and J gave up 1 base; unmatched junction bases: 6. This CDR3 comprises 17 residues. Germline V gives CDR1 SGHTS, CDR2 YDEGEE. The CDR3 DNA is TGTGCCAGCAGCTTTGGTAGCGGGAGGGCCGGCACAGATACGCAGTATTTT. Translating it yields CASSFGSGRAGTDTQYF.

This clone was picked up one time. The genes are TRBV9 and TRBJ1-1; no firm D call. The CDR3 runs to 14 residues. From germline, CDR1 is SGDLS and CDR2 YYNGEE. The V end was cut by 0 bases, the J end by 6 bases, with 12 bases between. CDR3: CASSVGVQRAEAFF. CDR3 nucleotide sequence: TGTGCCAGCAGCGTAGGGGTACAGAGAGCTGAAGCTTTCTTT. Full variable domain (remainder filled in from reference TRBV9 and TRBJ1-1): DSGVTQTPKHLITATGQRVTLRCSPRSGDLSVYWYQQSLDQGLQFLIQYYNGEERAKGNILERFSAQQFPDLHSELNLSSLELGDSALYFCASSVGVQRAEAFFGQGTRLTVV.

The chain is built from TRBV9 and TRBJ2-1, with a tentative D call TRBD2 (6 bases). Germline V gene lookup returns CDR1 SGDLS and CDR2 YYNGEE. The CDR3 totals 12 residues. Trimming took off 4 bases at V and 9 bases at J, with 11 bases between the two ends. CDR3 sequence (DNA): TGTGCCAGCAGCTCCTCGGGAGCTGAGCAGTTCTTC. Its translation: CASSSSGAEQFF.

J is TRBJ2-7 and V is TRBV5-4; 8 bases agree with TRBD2. The CDR3 spans 14 residues. The V segment lost 4 bases and the J segment 4 bases; nucleotides outside the gene matches: 7. The germline V gene has CDR1 SGHNT and CDR2 YYREEE (reference sequence). The CDR3 protein is CASSLGLVQYEQYF. The CDR3 DNA is TGTGCCAGCAGCCTGGGACTAGTCCAGTACGAGCAGTACTTC. Drawing the rest from reference TRBV5-4 and TRBJ2-7, the complete variable domain is ETGVTQSPTHLIKTRGQQVTLRCSSQSGHNTVSWYQQALGQGPQFIFQYYREEENGRGNFPPRFSGLQFPNYSSELNVNALELDDSALYLCASSLGLVQYEQYFGPGTRLTVT.

CDR3 bases: TGTGCCAGCTCATCGTTTGCCAGGGGAAACGAGCAGTACTTC. It specifies CASSSFARGNEQYF. The chain links TRBV18 to TRBJ2-7, with D possibly matching TRBD1 (6 bases). Trimming stripped 5 bases from V and 5 bases from J, with 16 bases between. Germline assignment: CDR1 KGHSH and CDR2 LQKENI. The CDR3 is 14 residues long. Full variable domain (missing parts from reference TRBV18 and TRBJ2-7): NAGVMQNPRHLVRRRGQEARLRCSPMKGHSHVYWYRQLPEEGLKFMVYLQKENIIDESGMPKERFSAEFPKEGPSILRIQQVVRGDSAAYFCASSSFARGNEQYFGPGTRLTVT.

The CDR3 bases are TGTGCCAGCAGCCAATATCCCATAGCGGTGTCTTCCTACAATGAGCAGTTCTTC. Amino acid sequence: CASSQYPIAVSSYNEQFF. This chain joins TRBV9 and TRBJ2-1; the D gene is possibly TRBD2 (6 bases). V was cut by 4 bases and J by 1 base, with 21 bases left in between. The V gene's germline CDR1 is SGDLS and CDR2 YYNGEE. The CDR3 is 18 residues long.

The chain couples TRBV18 to TRBJ2-1; 10 bases fit TRBD2. J was trimmed by 10 bases and V by 1 base; bases with no gene match: 4. The CDR3 is 14 amino acids. CDR1 is KGHSH and CDR2 is LQKENI in the germline V gene. The CDR3 loop reads CASSPQRGGREQFF. As DNA, the CDR3 is TGTGCCAGCTCACCACAGCGGGGGGGCAGGGAGCAGTTCTTC.